Reported below is one T cell receptor (beta chain). Its cognate antigen is unknown. Sequencing used immunoSEQ multiplex PCR; TCRdb keeps in-frame clones, though not all of them. Among under 150,000 clones listed, around nine tenths were seen once. This entry is derived from a study of T cell clones after liver transplantation. Trimming shortened V by 3 bases and J by 1 base, and 10 bases separated the two germline ends. Per the germline V gene, CDR1 is MNHEY and CDR2 is SMNVEV (reference sequence). The CDR3 extends over 14 amino acids. Regarding the study as a whole: Post-transplant time points were not standardized, so conclusions are preliminary. A larger donor-reactive than third-party decline suggested partial antigen-specific deletion.

The source of this sequence is a human patient who received a liver transplant. Some T cells may be provided by the graft donor. This chain uses TRBV27 with TRBJ2-7; the D is unclear. Sample: CD4+ T cells from blood, taken 12 months after liver transplant. The CDR3 nucleotides read TGTGCCAGCAGTTTGGGTCGAGTATCCTACGAGCAGTACTTC. Translating gives CASSLGRVSYEQYF.